These 22 T cell receptor beta chains came from one sample sequenced in a study of blood T cell repertoires in COVID-19. The assay was immunoSEQ multiplex PCR, and TCRdb's table has in-frame clones only and misses some. This table has tens of thousands of clones, around 88% appearing once. The sequenced sample consisted of peripheral blood. These receptor sequences come from a human donor with active COVID-19. The donor label of this sample is uncertain.

The chain joins TRBV7-2 to TRBJ2-7; possible D gene TRBD1, 8 bases. Trimming removed 5 bases at V and 7 bases at J, with 15 bases between. This CDR3 has 13 residues. The germline gives CDR1 SGHTA, CDR2 FQGNSA. DNA of the CDR3: TGTGCCAGCAGCACAGGGGGGGCTCGGGAGCAGTACTTC. Translated: CASSTGGAREQYF.

The sample holds a few counts of this clone. This chain links TRBV30 with TRBJ2-5; the D is unclear. The CDR3 runs 15 residues. V gave up 4 bases and J gave up 0 bases, with 15 bases separating them. Germline V gives CDR1 GTSNPN, CDR2 SVGIG (reference sequence). This CDR3 is CAWNSRNRYQETQYF. The CDR3 DNA sequence: TGTGCCTGGAATAGCCGAAATAGGTACCAAGAGACCCAGTACTTC.

This chain links TRBV5-6 with TRBJ2-5; TRBD1 matches at 7 bases. The V segment lost 0 bases and the J segment 10 bases; nucleotides outside the gene matches: 15. The CDR3 sequence is 16 residues long. Per the germline V gene, CDR1 is SGHDT and CDR2 is YYEEEE. This CDR3 is CASSLASRGQRRIQYF. In DNA, the CDR3 is TGTGCCAGCAGCTTGGCCAGTAGGGGACAGCGCCGCATCCAGTACTTC.

The V gene is TRBV7-9, the J gene TRBJ2-3, with 10 nucleotides matching TRBD2. The germline CDR1 and CDR2 sequences are SEHNR and FQNEAQ (reference sequence). The V and J ends lost 5 bases and 6 bases, in that order; junction bases with no gene match: 8. The CDR3 is 15 residues long. CDR3 nucleotides: TGTGCCAGCAGCCCTCCTAGCGGGAGTTCGGATACGCAGTATTTT. Protein sequence: CASSPPSGSSDTQYF. The full variable domain, with the rest looked up from reference TRBV7-9 and TRBJ2-3, is DTGVSQNPRHKITKRGQNVTFRCDPISEHNRLYWYRQTLGQGPEFLTYFQNEAQLEKSRLLSDRFSAERPKGSFSTLEIQRTEQGDSAMYLCASSPPSGSSDTQYFGPGTRLTVL.

The rearrangement links TRBV5-1 to TRBJ2-2; 7 bases are shared with TRBD1. The CDR3 is 15 amino acids. V dropped 4 bases and J dropped 0; count of bases not matched to a gene: 3. CDR1 and CDR2 (germline): SGHRS, YFSETQ. This chain's CDR3 is CASSDGTANTGELFF. CDR3 coding DNA: TGCGCCAGCAGCGATGGGACAGCGAACACCGGGGAGCTGTTTTTT.

This chain joins TRBV9 and TRBJ1-2; D gene ambiguous. Trimming removed 4 bases from V and 7 bases from J, with 8 bases in between. This CDR3 is 11 amino acids long. Germline CDR1 is SGDLS and CDR2 is YYNGEE. The DNA of the CDR3 is TGTGCCAGCAGCTCCAGTGTTGGCTACACCTTC. It is translated as CASSSSVGYTF.

This clone has only a few counts. This sequence joins TRBV30 and TRBJ2-2, with 10 positions matching TRBD1. This CDR3 comprises 12 residues. Germline V gene sequence: CDR1 GTSNPN, CDR2 SVGIG (reference sequence). The V and J ends lost 5 bases and 9 bases, in that order; junction bases with no gene match: 3. In nucleotides, the CDR3 is TGTGCCTGGGACAGGGGGCAGAGGGAGCTGTTTTTT. Its protein product is CAWDRGQRELFF.

The rearrangement links TRBV30 to TRBJ2-3, with D perhaps TRBD2 (5 bases). The CDR3 has 14 amino acids. Per the germline V gene, CDR1 is GTSNPN and CDR2 is SVGIG (reference sequence). The V end lost 4 bases, the J end lost 1 base, and 12 bases lay between the germline ends. CDR3 sequence reads: CAWNGGLGTDTQYF. The CDR3 region has the DNA TGTGCCTGGAACGGAGGCTTGGGCACAGATACGCAGTATTTT.

The chain employs TRBV6-5 and TRBJ1-2; 7 bases are shared with TRBD1. CDR1 and CDR2 from the germline V gene are MNHEY and SVGAGI. There are 14 residues in the CDR3. Germline trimming cut 4 bases from V and 6 bases from J; bases unmatched to any gene: 8. The DNA of the CDR3 is TGTGCCAGCAGTTTTCAAGGGGGCGGGGATGGCTACACCTTC. Translated, it gives CASSFQGGGDGYTF.

The table lists this clone with a few counts. V usage is TRBV6-2 or TRBV6-3 and J usage is TRBJ2-7, with D uncertain. This CDR3 has 15 residues. CDR1 MNHEY and CDR2 SVGEGT come from the germline V gene. The V gene lost 0 bases and the J gene lost 0 bases, with 9 bases spanning the gap. CDR3 bases: TGTGCCAGCAGTTACTCTGCAGAAAGCTCCTACGAGCAGTACTTC. Translated: CASSYSAESSYEQYF.

Here the CDR3 reads CASRTPSGGRTDTQYF. As DNA, the CDR3 is TGTGCCAGCAGAACCCCTTCGGGAGGACGCACAGATACGCAGTATTTT. V usage is TRBV7-2 and J usage is TRBJ2-3; 7 positions match TRBD2. Germline CDR1 and CDR2: SGHTA and FQGNSA. This CDR3 region has 16 residues. V shed 6 bases, J shed 1 base, and the junction held 10 bases outside the gene matches.

Details on this clone: The sample contains more than one DNA sequence encoding this CDR3. J is TRBJ2-1 and V is TRBV11-2; 7 bases are shared with TRBD2. The CDR3 spans 16 residues. Looked up from germline, CDR1 is SGHAT and CDR2 is FQNNGV. With V trimmed by 2 bases and J by 3 bases, 7 bases remained unmatched. CDR3: CASSLLAGEIYNEQFF. The DNA of the CDR3 is TGTGCCAGCAGCTTACTTGCGGGAGAAATCTACAATGAGCAGTTCTTC.

CDR3 residues: CASSQDEGGTGGAGELFF. In DNA form, the CDR3 reads TGTGCCAGCAGCCAAGACGAAGGGGGGACAGGGGGCGCCGGGGAGCTGTTTTTT. The J gene is TRBJ2-2, the V gene TRBV3-1 (or the pseudogene TRBV3-2); 12 bases agree with TRBD1. This CDR3 is built from 18 residues. From germline, CDR1 is LGHDT and CDR2 YNNKEL (reference sequence). Germline trimming cut 0 bases from V and 6 bases from J; bases unmatched to any gene: 8.

This rearrangement joins TRBV2 to TRBJ2-7; 13 nucleotides agree with TRBD2. The germline gives CDR1 SNHLY, CDR2 FYNNEI. CDR3 size: 14 residues. The ends lost 10 bases at V and 4 bases at J; junction bases unmatched: 7. The CDR3 reads CAKSGTSGNYEQYF. The CDR3, as DNA: TGTGCCAAGTCCGGGACTAGCGGGAATTACGAGCAGTACTTC.

In its sample, this clone was seen a few times. The rearrangement uses TRBV14 and TRBJ2-3, with 11 bases matching TRBD2. This CDR3 is built from 18 residues. Germline V CDR1 and CDR2: SGHDN, FVKESK. The V and J ends lost 0 bases and 2 bases, in that order; junction bases with no gene match: 7. For the CDR3, the DNA is TGTGCCAGCAGCCAAGATCCGACTAGCGGGACCCACACAGATACGCAGTATTTT. Residues: CASSQDPTSGTHTDTQYF.

The chain carries TRBV12-2 and TRBJ2-7; whether TRBD2, the table's D call, matches the DNA was not checked. TRBV12-2 is marked as a pseudogene. The CDR3 sequence is 15 residues long. The CDR3 is CASRAPGTSWGEQYF. CDR3 bases: TGTGCAAGTCGGGCACCTGGGACTAGTTGGGGTGAGCAGTACTTC.

This chain joins TRBV19 and TRBJ1-5; D unresolved. The CDR3 sequence is 14 residues long. Germline V gene sequence: CDR1 LNHDA, CDR2 SQIVND (reference sequence). Trimming shortened V by 2 bases and J by 8 bases, and 13 bases separated the two germline ends. The CDR3 loop is CASSIRDIGEPQHF. CDR3 nucleotides: TGTGCCAGTAGTATACGAGACATCGGGGAGCCCCAGCATTTT.

The chain links TRBV20-1 to TRBJ1-1; no reliable D call. Trimming removed 3 bases at V and 0 bases at J, with 11 bases between. The CDR3 is made up of 14 amino acids. Germline-derived CDR1 and CDR2 are DFQATT and SNEGSKA (reference sequence). This CDR3 reads CSASSGRVNTEAFF. CDR3 nucleotide sequence: TGCAGTGCTAGTAGCGGGCGTGTGAACACTGAAGCTTTCTTT.

The rearrangement joins TRBV27 to TRBJ2-1, with 7 nucleotides matching TRBD1. The junction had 4 bases not matched to a gene; V was cut back by 2 bases and J by 3 bases. From germline, CDR1 is MNHEY and CDR2 SMNVEV (reference sequence). The CDR3 covers 15 residues. CDR3 bases: TGTGCCAGCAGTTTACGGTCAGGGGGCTACAATGAGCAGTTCTTC. Protein: CASSLRSGGYNEQFF.

V usage is TRBV28 and J usage is TRBJ1-1; 7 bases are shared with TRBD1. Unmatched junction bases numbered 6, after V lost 4 bases and J lost 1 base. The germline gives CDR1 MDHEN, CDR2 SYDVKM. The CDR3 is 15 amino acids. This CDR3 reads CASSSSTGPNTEAFF. Written as DNA, the CDR3 is TGTGCCAGCAGTTCCTCGACAGGGCCGAACACTGAAGCTTTCTTT.

The sample holds one count of this clone. The chain uses TRBV19 and TRBJ2-7; 15 bases are shared with TRBD2. Per germline, CDR1 LNHDA and CDR2 SQIVND (reference sequence). V was clipped by 4 bases and J by 7 bases; unmatched bases: 8. The CDR3 runs 16 residues. CDR3 DNA: TGTGCCAGTAGTAATGGGGGACTAGCGGGAGGACGAGAGCAGTACTTC. Its protein is CASSNGGLAGGREQYF.

The gene calls are TRBV4-1 and TRBJ2-3; 7 bases are shared with TRBD1. The CDR3 is 15 amino acids. The germline V gene has CDR1 MGHRA and CDR2 YSYEKL. J lost 0 bases, V lost 1 base, and 1 base had no gene match. CDR3: CASSQVQGSTDTQYF. The CDR3 nucleotides are TGCGCCAGCAGCCAAGTACAGGGGAGCACAGATACGCAGTATTTT.